One sample yielded the 16 T cell receptor beta chains listed below, sequenced in a study of cytomegalovirus exposure and HLA in healthy donors. Primers for the PCR totalled 60 Vbeta and 13 Jbeta. Profiled with immunoSEQ multiplex PCR; TCRdb holds only in-frame clones, not every one. The data show 93,000 or so clones, approximately 73% seen once. The sample comprised PBMCs. The source of these receptors is a woman aged 18-35 years in good health and CMV-seropositive.

The V call is TRBV2, the J call TRBJ2-7; D may be TRBD2 (6 bases). The germline V gene encodes CDR1 SNHLY and CDR2 FYNNEI. V dropped 7 bases and J dropped 6 bases, with 10 bases sitting between them. The CDR3 consists of 11 residues. As DNA, the CDR3 is TGTGCCAGCAACGGAGGGCGCGAGCAGTACTTC. This gives the protein CASNGGREQYF. Full variable domain (remainder filled in from reference TRBV2 and TRBJ2-7): EPEVTQTPSHQVTQMGQEVILRCVPISNHLYFYWYRQILGQKVEFLVSFYNNEISEKSEIFDDQFSVERPDGSNFTLKIRSTKLEDSAMYFCASNGGREQYFGPGTRLTVT.

In its sample, this clone was seen once. The genes are TRBV2 and TRBJ1-5, with unresolved D. V lost 4 bases and J 6 bases, leaving 13 bases between the germline ends. CDR1 is SNHLY and CDR2 is FYNNEI in the germline V gene. CDR3 length: 14 amino acids. The CDR3 DNA follows: TGTGCCAGCAGTGTGAGGCGGGGTACTCAGCCCCAGCATTTT. The encoded protein is CASSVRRGTQPQHF. The variable domain in full, completed from reference TRBV2 and TRBJ1-5, reads EPEVTQTPSHQVTQMGQEVILRCVPISNHLYFYWYRQILGQKVEFLVSFYNNEISEKSEIFDDQFSVERPDGSNFTLKIRSTKLEDSAMYFCASSVRRGTQPQHFGDGTRLSIL.

This clone showed up just a few times. This sequence joins TRBV29-1 and TRBJ2-7; D is undetermined. V lost 6 bases and J 0 bases, leaving 12 bases between the germline ends. The CDR3 covers 13 residues. Germline V gene sequence: CDR1 SQVTM, CDR2 ANQGSEA. CDR3 nucleotides: TGCAGCGTACAACTATTCGGCTCCTACGAGCAGTACTTC. It specifies CSVQLFGSYEQYF.

CDR3 protein: CASSLDREVLAYEQYF. CDR3 DNA: TGTGCCAGCAGCTTGGACAGGGAGGTTCTTGCCTACGAGCAGTACTTC. The chain combines TRBV11-1 with TRBJ2-7; 8 positions agree with TRBD1. The germline gives CDR1 SGHAT, CDR2 FQDESV (reference sequence). This CDR3 region has 16 residues. The V segment lost 3 bases and the J segment 2 bases; nucleotides outside the gene matches: 9.

This rearrangement joins TRBV5-1 to TRBJ1-3, with D possibly matching TRBD1 (5 bases). Per the germline V gene, CDR1 is SGHRS and CDR2 is YFSETQ. Trimming shortened V by 0 bases and J by 11 bases, and 15 bases separated the two germline ends. The CDR3 is 14 amino acids. The CDR3 is CASSLEQGMFPIYF. Written as DNA, the CDR3 is TGCGCCAGCAGCTTGGAGCAGGGAATGTTCCCCATATATTTT.

This clone was detected only a few times. This chain joins TRBV7-2 and TRBJ1-4; TRBD1 aligns across 12 bases. Germline V gives CDR1 SGHTA, CDR2 FQGNSA. The ends lost 1 base at V and 3 bases at J; junction bases unmatched: 9. The CDR3 runs to 19 residues. Written as DNA, the CDR3 is TGTGCCAGCAGCTTAGGGGACAGGGGGCTTTTGGGGGCTAATGAAAAACTGTTTTTT. This codes for CASSLGDRGLLGANEKLFF.

The chain combines TRBV7-9 with TRBJ2-1; 9 bases line up with TRBD2. V lost 5 bases, J lost 9 bases, and 14 bases stayed unmatched. The CDR3 sequence is 16 residues long. The V gene's germline CDR1 is SEHNR and CDR2 FQNEAQ (reference sequence). DNA of the CDR3: TGTGCCAGCAGCCCGCCCCGCCGTCTAGCGGGAAGTGAGCAGTTCTTC. Protein: CASSPPRRLAGSEQFF. The whole variable domain, filled in from reference TRBV7-9 and TRBJ2-1, reads DTGVSQNPRHKITKRGQNVTFRCDPISEHNRLYWYRQTLGQGPEFLTYFQNEAQLEKSRLLSDRFSAERPKGSFSTLEIQRTEQGDSAMYLCASSPPRRLAGSEQFFGPGTRLTVL.

The chain has TRBV5-1 and TRBJ1-3, with a tentative D call TRBD1 (5 bases). Trimming stripped 2 bases from V and 1 base from J, with 7 bases between. CDR1 is SGHRS and CDR2 is YFSETQ in the germline V gene. CDR3 length: 14 residues. CDR3 residues: CASSFSGSGNTIYF. The CDR3 DNA follows: TGCGCCAGCAGCTTTTCAGGGTCTGGAAACACCATATATTTT.

This rearrangement joins TRBV7-2 to TRBJ2-1, with D perhaps TRBD2 (5 bases). Germline V gene data show CDR1 as SGHTA and CDR2 as FQGNSA. This CDR3 comprises 16 residues. V was shortened by 1 base and J by 2 bases, with 12 bases between the two germline ends. The CDR3 DNA reads as TGTGCCAGCAGCTTAGGAGTAGCGACCGCCTACAATGAGCAGTTCTTC. Protein product: CASSLGVATAYNEQFF.

This clone was counted a few times. The V and J genes are TRBV4-3 and TRBJ1-1; 10 positions agree with TRBD1. CDR3 length: 15 amino acids. Looked up from germline, CDR1 is LGHNA and CDR2 is YSLEER. The V and J ends lost 4 bases and 3 bases, in that order; junction bases with no gene match: 5. The CDR3 DNA reads TGCGCCAGCAGCCGAACCGGGACAGGGGACACTGAAGCTTTCTTT. Residues: CASSRTGTGDTEAFF.

The chain employs TRBV5-1 and TRBJ2-2; possible D gene TRBD1, 6 bases. The V gene lost 0 bases and the J gene lost 6 bases, with 18 bases spanning the gap. Germline CDR1 and CDR2: SGHRS and YFSETQ. This CDR3 has 17 amino acids. CDR3 sequence reads: CASSLGQQGLFPGELFF. CDR3 DNA: TGCGCCAGCAGCTTGGGACAACAGGGTTTGTTTCCCGGGGAGCTGTTTTTT.

This sequence joins TRBV6-6 and TRBJ2-3, with D tentatively TRBD2 (5 bases). This CDR3 spans 12 amino acids. V was clipped by 8 bases and J by 2 bases, with 8 bases between them. The germline CDR1 and CDR2 sequences are MNHNY and SVGAGI (reference sequence). The CDR3 region has the DNA TGTGCCAGCGTGGACTCCACAGATACGCAGTATTTT. As protein: CASVDSTDTQYF.

The V call is TRBV7-8, the J call TRBJ2-7; 8 bases are a match to TRBD1. V was clipped by 1 base and J by 2 bases; unmatched bases: 1. CDR1 is SGHVS and CDR2 is FQNEAQ in the germline V gene. There are 14 residues in the CDR3. CDR3 nucleotide sequence: TGTGCCAGCAGCTTAGTGGACAGGGCCTACGAGCAGTACTTC. Amino acids: CASSLVDRAYEQYF. Using reference TRBV7-8 and TRBJ2-7 for the parts outside the CDR3, the full variable domain is GAGVSQSPRYKVAKRGQDVALRCDPISGHVSLFWYQQALGQGPEFLTYFQNEAQLDKSGLPSDRFFAERPEGSVSTLKIQRTQQEDSAVYLCASSLVDRAYEQYFGPGTRLTVT.

CDR3 in amino acids: CASSFSDRGTDTQYF. The CDR3, as DNA: TGCGCCAGCAGCTTCTCTGACAGGGGAACGGATACGCAGTATTTT. The rearrangement uses TRBV5-1 and TRBJ2-3; TRBD1 aligns across 8 bases. This CDR3 spans 15 amino acids. J lost 6 bases, V lost 2 bases, and 8 bases had no gene match. In germline, CDR1 is SGHRS, CDR2 YFSETQ.

This clone turned up a few times. The chain has TRBV5-1 and TRBJ1-1; tentative D call: TRBD1 (6 bases). V was clipped by 0 bases and J by 1 base, with 10 bases between them. The CDR3 length is 15 residues. CDR1 and CDR2 (germline): SGHRS, YFSETQ. The CDR3 nucleotides read TGCGCCAGCAGCTTGGCGGGACAACAGAACACTGAAGCTTTCTTT. Translating it yields CASSLAGQQNTEAFF.

This chain connects TRBV5-1 to TRBJ2-3; possible D gene TRBD2, 5 bases. Per germline, CDR1 SGHRS and CDR2 YFSETQ. The CDR3 is 16 amino acids. Trimming shortened V by 4 bases and J by 0 bases, and 15 bases separated the two germline ends. The CDR3: CASSPQGGPSTDTQYF. CDR3 nucleotides: TGCGCCAGCAGCCCCCAAGGAGGACCTAGCACAGATACGCAGTATTTT.